This TCR beta chain was profiled in a study of blood T cell repertoires in COVID-19. The CDR3 has 18 amino acids. Profiled with immunoSEQ multiplex PCR; TCRdb holds only in-frame clones, not every one. The table shows 55,000 to 80,000 clones, with roughly 80% occurring only once. Source material: peripheral blood. The chain links TRBV21-1 to TRBJ2-3; TRBD2 is taken as the D call from the table, unchecked against the DNA. TRBV21-1 is a documented pseudogene. The clonotype originates from a man aged 60-69 years with acute or convalescent COVID-19. This CDR3 reads CASSKIRAGTSCGDTQYF. The CDR3, as DNA: TGTGCCAGCAGCAAAATCAGGGCCGGGACTAGCTGTGGAGATACGCAGTATTTT.